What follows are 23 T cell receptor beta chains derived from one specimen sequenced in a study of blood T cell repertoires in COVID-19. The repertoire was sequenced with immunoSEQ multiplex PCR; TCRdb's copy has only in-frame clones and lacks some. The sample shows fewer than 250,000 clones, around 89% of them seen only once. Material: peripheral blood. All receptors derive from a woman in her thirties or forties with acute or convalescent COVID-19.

CDR3 DNA: TGTGCCAGCTCACCAGTAGGGGTCACTGAAGCTTTCTTT. This codes for CASSPVGVTEAFF. This rearrangement joins TRBV18 to TRBJ1-1, with D maybe TRBD1 (5 bases). CDR1 is KGHSH, CDR2 LQKENI, per germline. Trimming removed 2 bases at V and 4 bases at J, with 8 bases between. CDR3 length: 13 residues.

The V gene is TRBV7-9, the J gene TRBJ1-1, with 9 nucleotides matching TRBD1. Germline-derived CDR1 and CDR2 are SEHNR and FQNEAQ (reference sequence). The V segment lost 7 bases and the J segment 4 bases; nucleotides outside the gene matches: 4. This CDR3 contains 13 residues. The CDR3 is CASTTTGGTEAFF. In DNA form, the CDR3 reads TGTGCCAGCACTACGACAGGGGGCACTGAAGCTTTCTTT.

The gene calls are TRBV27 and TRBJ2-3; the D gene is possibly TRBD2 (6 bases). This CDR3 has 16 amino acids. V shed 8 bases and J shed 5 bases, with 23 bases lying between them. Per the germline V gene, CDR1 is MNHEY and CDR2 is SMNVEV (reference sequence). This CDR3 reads CASPDARGYPRDTQYF. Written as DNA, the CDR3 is TGTGCCAGCCCGGATGCACGGGGGTATCCCCGAGATACGCAGTATTTT.

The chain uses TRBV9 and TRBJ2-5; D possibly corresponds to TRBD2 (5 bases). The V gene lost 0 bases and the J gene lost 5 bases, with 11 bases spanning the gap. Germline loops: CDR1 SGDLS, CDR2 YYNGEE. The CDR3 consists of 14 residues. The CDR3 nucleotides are TGTGCCAGCAGCGTAGCTGCAGGAGGTGAGACCCAGTACTTC. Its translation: CASSVAAGGETQYF.

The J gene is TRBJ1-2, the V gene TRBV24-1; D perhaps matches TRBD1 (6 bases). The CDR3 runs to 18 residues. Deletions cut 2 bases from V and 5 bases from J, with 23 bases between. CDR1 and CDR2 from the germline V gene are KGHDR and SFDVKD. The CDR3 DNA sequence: TGTGCCACCAGTGATTCGGGGGGCTCTTTGGAATCAGGGTATGGCTACACCTTC. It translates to CATSDSGGSLESGYGYTF.

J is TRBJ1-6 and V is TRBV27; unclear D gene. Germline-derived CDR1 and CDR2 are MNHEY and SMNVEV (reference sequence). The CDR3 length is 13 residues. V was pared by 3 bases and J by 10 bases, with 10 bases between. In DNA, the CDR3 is TGTGCCAGCAGTTTCGGGAGGGTGTCACCCCTCCACTTT. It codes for CASSFGRVSPLHF.

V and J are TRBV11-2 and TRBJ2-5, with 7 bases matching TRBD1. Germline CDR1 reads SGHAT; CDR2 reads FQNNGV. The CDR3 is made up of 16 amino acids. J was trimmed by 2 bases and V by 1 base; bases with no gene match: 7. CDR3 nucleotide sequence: TGTGCCAGCAGCTTAGGTGTCTGGGACAGACAAGAGACCCAGTACTTC. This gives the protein CASSLGVWDRQETQYF.

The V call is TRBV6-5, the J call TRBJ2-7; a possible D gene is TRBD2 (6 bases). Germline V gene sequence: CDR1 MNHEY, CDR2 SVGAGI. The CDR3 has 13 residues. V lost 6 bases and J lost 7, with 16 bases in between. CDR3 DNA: TGTGCCAGCAGAAAGGAGGGGTTTCGGGAGCAGTACGTC. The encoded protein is CASRKEGFREQYV.

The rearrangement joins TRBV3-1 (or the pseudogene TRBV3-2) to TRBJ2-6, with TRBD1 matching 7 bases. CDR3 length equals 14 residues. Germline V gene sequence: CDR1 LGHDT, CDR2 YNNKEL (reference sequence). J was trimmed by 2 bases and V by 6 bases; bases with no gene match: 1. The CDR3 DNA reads TGTGCCAGCAGTCAGGGGGCTGGGGCCAACGTCCTGACTTTC. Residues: CASSQGAGANVLTF.

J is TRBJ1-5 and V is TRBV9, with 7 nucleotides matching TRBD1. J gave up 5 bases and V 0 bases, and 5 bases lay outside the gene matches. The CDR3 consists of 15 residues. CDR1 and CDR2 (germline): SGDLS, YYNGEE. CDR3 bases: TGTGCCAGCAGCGTAGACGACAGGGCCCATCAGCCCCAGCATTTT. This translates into CASSVDDRAHQPQHF.

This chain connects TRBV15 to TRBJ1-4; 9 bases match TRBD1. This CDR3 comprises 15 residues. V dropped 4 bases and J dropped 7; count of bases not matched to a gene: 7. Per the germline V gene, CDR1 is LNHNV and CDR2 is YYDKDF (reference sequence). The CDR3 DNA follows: TGTGCCACCAGCAAAGCCGGGACAGGGTTTGAAAAACTGTTTTTT. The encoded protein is CATSKAGTGFEKLFF.

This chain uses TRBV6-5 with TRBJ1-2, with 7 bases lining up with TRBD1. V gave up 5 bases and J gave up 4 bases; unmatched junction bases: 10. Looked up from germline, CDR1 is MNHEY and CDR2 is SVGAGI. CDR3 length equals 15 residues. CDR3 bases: TGTGCCAGCAGTAGCCCGAATGGACAGGTCTATGGCTACACCTTC. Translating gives CASSSPNGQVYGYTF.

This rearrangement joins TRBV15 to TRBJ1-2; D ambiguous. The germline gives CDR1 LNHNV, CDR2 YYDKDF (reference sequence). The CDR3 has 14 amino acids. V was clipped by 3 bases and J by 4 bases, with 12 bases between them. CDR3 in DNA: TGTGCCACCAGCAGGCCCGGGAGGCGCTATGGCTACACCTTC. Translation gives CATSRPGRRYGYTF. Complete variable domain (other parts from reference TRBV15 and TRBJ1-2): DAMVIQNPRYQVTQFGKPVTLSCSQTLNHNVMYWYQQKSSQAPKLLFHYYDKDFNNEADTPDNFQSRRPNTSFCFLDIRSPGLGDTAMYLCATSRPGRRYGYTFGSGTRLTVV.

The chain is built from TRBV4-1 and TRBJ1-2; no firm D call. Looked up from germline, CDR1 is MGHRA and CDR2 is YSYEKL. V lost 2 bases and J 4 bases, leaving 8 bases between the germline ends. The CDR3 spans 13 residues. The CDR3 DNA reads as TGCGCCAGCAGCCAAAGCACAGTCTATGGCTACACCTTC. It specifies CASSQSTVYGYTF.

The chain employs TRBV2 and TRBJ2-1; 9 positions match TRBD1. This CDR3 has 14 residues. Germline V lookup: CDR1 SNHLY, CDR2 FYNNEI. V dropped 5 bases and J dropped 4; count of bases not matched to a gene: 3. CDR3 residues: CASSPGTGYNEQFF. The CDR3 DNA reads TGTGCCAGCAGTCCCGGGACAGGGTACAATGAGCAGTTCTTC.

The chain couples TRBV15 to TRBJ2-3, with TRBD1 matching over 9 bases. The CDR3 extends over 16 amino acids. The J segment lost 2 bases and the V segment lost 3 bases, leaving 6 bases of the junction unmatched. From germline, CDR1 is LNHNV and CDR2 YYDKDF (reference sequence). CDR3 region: CATSRAGQGNTDTQYF. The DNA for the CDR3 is TGTGCCACCAGCAGGGCGGGACAGGGAAACACAGATACGCAGTATTTT.

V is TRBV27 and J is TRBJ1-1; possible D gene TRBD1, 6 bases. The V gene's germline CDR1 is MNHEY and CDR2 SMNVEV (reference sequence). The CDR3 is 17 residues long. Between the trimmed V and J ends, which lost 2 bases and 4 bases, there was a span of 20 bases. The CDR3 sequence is CASSLVRGAVSPTEAFF. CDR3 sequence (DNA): TGTGCCAGCAGTTTAGTTCGGGGGGCGGTGTCGCCCACTGAAGCTTTCTTT.

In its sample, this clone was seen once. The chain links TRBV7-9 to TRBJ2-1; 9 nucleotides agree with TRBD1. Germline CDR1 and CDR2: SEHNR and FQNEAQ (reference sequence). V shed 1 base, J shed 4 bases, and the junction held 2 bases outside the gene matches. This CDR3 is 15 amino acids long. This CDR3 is CASSLVGTGYNEQFF. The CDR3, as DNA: TGTGCCAGCAGCTTAGTTGGGACAGGGTACAATGAGCAGTTCTTC.

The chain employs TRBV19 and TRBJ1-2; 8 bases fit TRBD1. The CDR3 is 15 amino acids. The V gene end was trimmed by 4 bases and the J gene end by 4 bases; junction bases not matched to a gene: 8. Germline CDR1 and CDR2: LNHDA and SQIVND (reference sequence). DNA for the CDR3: TGTGCCAGTAGTAGTGAGTGGACAGGGTCCTATGGCTACACCTTC. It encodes CASSSEWTGSYGYTF.

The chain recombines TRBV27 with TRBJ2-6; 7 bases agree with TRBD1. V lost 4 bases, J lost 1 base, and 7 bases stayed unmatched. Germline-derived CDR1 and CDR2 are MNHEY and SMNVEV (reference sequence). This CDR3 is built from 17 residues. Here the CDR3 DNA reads TGTGCCAGCAGTTCCGCAGGGGGAAGGTCTGGGGCCAACGTCCTGACTTTC. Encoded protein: CASSSAGGRSGANVLTF. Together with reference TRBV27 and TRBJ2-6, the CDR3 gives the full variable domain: EAQVTQNPRYLITVTGKKLTVTCSQNMNHEYMSWYRQDPGLGLRQIYYSMNVEVTDKGDVPEGYKVSRKEKRNFPLILESPSPNQTSLYFCASSSAGGRSGANVLTFGAGSRLTVL.

CDR3 sequence (DNA): TGTGCCAGCACCCCCCCATCGGGGTTCGGACAGGGGATCCCCTACGAGCAGTACGTC. This encodes CASTPPSGFGQGIPYEQYV. V usage is TRBV11-3 and J usage is TRBJ2-7; 9 bases match TRBD1. This CDR3 comprises 19 residues. Germline CDR1 is SGHNT and CDR2 is YENEEA. Trimming cost V 7 bases and J 2 bases; bases outside gene matches: 21.

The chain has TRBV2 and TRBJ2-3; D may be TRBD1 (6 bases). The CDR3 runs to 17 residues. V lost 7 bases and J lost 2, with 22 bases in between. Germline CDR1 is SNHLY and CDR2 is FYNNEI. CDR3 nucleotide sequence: TGTGCCAGCACCCAGGGGCCGGGATCCGATACCACAGATACGCAGTATTTT. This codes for CASTQGPGSDTTDTQYF. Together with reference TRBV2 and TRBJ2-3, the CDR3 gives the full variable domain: EPEVTQTPSHQVTQMGQEVILRCVPISNHLYFYWYRQILGQKVEFLVSFYNNEISEKSEIFDDQFSVERPDGSNFTLKIRSTKLEDSAMYFCASTQGPGSDTTDTQYFGPGTRLTVL.

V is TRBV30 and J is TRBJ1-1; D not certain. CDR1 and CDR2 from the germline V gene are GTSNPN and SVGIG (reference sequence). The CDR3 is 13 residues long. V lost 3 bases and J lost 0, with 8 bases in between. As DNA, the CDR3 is TGTGCCTGGAGGGCCTCAGTGAACACTGAAGCTTTCTTT. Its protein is CAWRASVNTEAFF.